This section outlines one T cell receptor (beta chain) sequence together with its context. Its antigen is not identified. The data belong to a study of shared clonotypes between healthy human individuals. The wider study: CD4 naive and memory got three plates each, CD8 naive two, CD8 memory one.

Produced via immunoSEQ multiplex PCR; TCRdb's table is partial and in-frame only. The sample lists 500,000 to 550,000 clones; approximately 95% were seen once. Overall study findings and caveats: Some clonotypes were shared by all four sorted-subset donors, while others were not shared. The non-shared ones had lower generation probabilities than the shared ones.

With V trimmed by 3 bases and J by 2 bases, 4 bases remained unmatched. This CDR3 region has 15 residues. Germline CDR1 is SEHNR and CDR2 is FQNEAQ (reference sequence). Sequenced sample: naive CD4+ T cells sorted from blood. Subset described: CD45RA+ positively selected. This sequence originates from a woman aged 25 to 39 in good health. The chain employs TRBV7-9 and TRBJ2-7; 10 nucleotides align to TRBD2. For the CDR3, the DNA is TGTGCCAGCAGCTTTGCAGCGGGAGGGCCCTACGAGCAGTACTTC. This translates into CASSFAAGGPYEQYF.